A selection of T cell receptor beta chains follows, all from one sample in a study of STAT5B mutations in CD4+ large granular lymphocyte leukemia. Here immunoSEQ multiplex PCR was the method, and the copy in TCRdb shows in-frame clones only, minus some. The sample includes about 32,000 clones, roughly 77% of them seen just once. Sequencing was carried out using CD4+ T cells from blood buffy coats. The origin of the receptors is a human donor in good health. Both conserved end residues are part of each CDR3. The D gene is left open where the match is weak. A row's size may be missing; if present it is once, few, many or a size class.

V gene	CDR3 length	clone size	J gene	D gene	CDR3 DNA	CDR3 protein
TRBV5-4	14	-	TRBJ1-1	-	TGTGCCAGCAGCTTCACAGACTTGAACACTGAAGCTTTCTTT	CASSFTDLNTEAFF
TRBV7-2	14	-	TRBJ2-7	TRBD2	TGTGCCAGCTTACCGGGACTAGCTGAAGGCGAGCAGTACTTC	CASLPGLAEGEQYF
TRBV10-3	19	-	TRBJ2-7	-	TGTGCCATCAGTGAGTCGAGAAGGGTTTCAAGGGACGCAACCTACGAGCAGTACTTC	CAISESRRVSRDATYEQYF
TRBV7-3	17	-	TRBJ2-1	TRBD2	TGTGCCAGCAGCTTTCCAGCGATAGCGGGGGGGAGGAATGAGCAGTTCTTC	CASSFPAIAGGRNEQFF
TRBV13	15	-	TRBJ1-1	-	TGTGCCAGCAGCCCGCATGAGGTCCCAGACACTGAAGCTTTCTTT	CASSPHEVPDTEAFF
TRBV5-5	15	-	TRBJ1-6	TRBD1	TGTGCCAGCAGCTTGCCGACAGGGACAGGGTCACCCCTCCACTTT	CASSLPTGTGSPLHF
TRBV7-6	15	-	TRBJ2-5	-	TGTGCCAGCAGCTTAGCGCAGGCTACCCAAGAGACCCAGTACTTC	CASSLAQATQETQYF
TRBV18	15	once	TRBJ1-5	-	TGTGCCAGCTCACCACTTTCGGGGGCTAGGCAGCCCCAGCATTTT	CASSPLSGARQPQHF
TRBV7-3	18	once	TRBJ2-6	TRBD2	TGTGCCAGCAGCTTAAGTCTAGCGGGCGACTCTGGGGCCAACGTCCTGACTTTC	CASSLSLAGDSGANVLTF
TRBV19	14	-	TRBJ1-5	TRBD1	TGTGCCAGTAGCGAGCAGGGGGTGGGTCAGCCCCAGCATTTT	CASSEQGVGQPQHF
TRBV18	14	few	TRBJ2-7	-	TGTGCCAGCTCACCCTCTCGGGACCCTAGTCTGCAGTACTTC	CASSPSRDPSLQYF
TRBV7-7	16	-	TRBJ2-7	-	TGTGCTAGCAGCGTCTCGGTGAAGGCAGGGGCCTACGAGCAGTACTTC	CASSVSVKAGAYEQYF
TRBV5-1	12	-	TRBJ2-7	-	TGCGCCAGCAGCTTGGGAGTATACGAGCAGTACTTC	CASSLGVYEQYF
TRBV18	14	-	TRBJ2-5	-	TGTGCCAGCTCACCACTTGTCAGGGGAGAGACCCAGTACTTC	CASSPLVRGETQYF
TRBV4-2	17	once	TRBJ2-5	TRBD2	TGTGCCAGCAGCCAAACGCTAGCGGGGAGGGGCCAAGAGACCCAGTACTTC	CASSQTLAGRGQETQYF
TRBV9	16	-	TRBJ1-6	-	TGTGCCAGCAGCGACGCGCGGGGACCGAAATTTGCACCCCTCCACTTT	CASSDARGPKFAPLHF
TRBV27	16	-	TRBJ1-2	TRBD1	TGTGCCAGCAGTTTTTCAGGGGGGAATCATAACTATGGCTACACCTTC	CASSFSGGNHNYGYTF
TRBV19	14	-	TRBJ1-6	-	TGTGCCAGTAACGCAGGGGTTCGCGAATCACCCCTCCACTTT	CASNAGVRESPLHF
TRBV21-1	16	-	TRBJ2-3	-	TGTGCCAGCAGCAAAGTCGGGGACAGGGACCCAGATACGCAGTATTTT	CASSKVGDRDPDTQYF
TRBV7-2	16	once	TRBJ2-4	-	TGTGCCAGCAGCTTAGTAGCGATATTAGCCAAAAACATTCAGTACTTC	CASSLVAILAKNIQYF
TRBV10-3	15	-	TRBJ2-3	TRBD1	TGTGCCATCAGCCCCGGACAGGGGAGCACAGATACGCAGTATTTT	CAISPGQGSTDTQYF
TRBV6-1	12	-	TRBJ1-1	-	TGTGCCAGCAGCCTAACAGGGAATGAAGCTTTCTTT	CASSLTGNEAFF
TRBV28	15	-	TRBJ1-6	-	TGTGCCAGCATTTCCAGGGTGACCTATAATTCACCCCTCCACTTT	CASISRVTYNSPLHF
TRBV7-2	14	-	TRBJ1-1	TRBD1	TGTGCCAGCAGCCTCAGGGGGCTGAACACTGAAGCTTTCTTT	CASSLRGLNTEAFF
TRBV13	15	-	TRBJ2-7	TRBD2	TGTGCCAGCAGCTTAGGAGCGGGGGGGATCTACGAGCAGTACTTC	CASSLGAGGIYEQYF
TRBV18	15	-	TRBJ1-5	TRBD1	TGTGCCAGCTCACCACAGGGACAGAGCAATCAGCCCCAGCATTTT	CASSPQGQSNQPQHF
TRBV19	14	few	TRBJ1-1	-	TGTGCCAGTAGAAGGACTGGGGTGGACACTGAAGCTTTCTTT	CASRRTGVDTEAFF
TRBV28	14	-	TRBJ1-4	TRBD1	TGTGCCAGCAGTTTAGACAGGGTAATTAGGAAACTGTTTTTT	CASSLDRVIRKLFF
TRBV9	16	-	TRBJ1-3	-	TGTGCCAGCAGCGTAGCTGGACAGTCGATTGGAAACACCATATATTTT	CASSVAGQSIGNTIYF
TRBV2	15	-	TRBJ2-3	-	TGTGCCAGCAGACAGAAGACGGGTAGCACAGATACGCAGTATTTT	CASRQKTGSTDTQYF
TRBV19	14	-	TRBJ1-6	-	TGTGCCAGTAGCGGACGGGAGGGGAATTCACCCCTCCACTTT	CASSGREGNSPLHF
TRBV5-4	14	-	TRBJ2-7	-	TGTGCCAGCAGCTTGGAGGGCAGATCCTACGAGCAGTACTTC	CASSLEGRSYEQYF
TRBV27	15	few	TRBJ1-6	-	TGTGCCCTACACCTAAGCAGGGGCCTGGGTTCACCCCTCCACTTT	CALHLSRGLGSPLHF
TRBV5-4	14	-	TRBJ1-6	TRBD1	TGTGCCAGCAGTGGGACAGGGGGCGAGGCACCCCTCCACTTT	CASSGTGGEAPLHF
TRBV6-1	13	-	TRBJ2-7	-	TGTGCATTGTCGGGACTCCTCCCGGTGGAGCAGTACTTC	CALSGLLPVEQYF
TRBV7-9	18	-	TRBJ1-2	TRBD1	TGTGCCAGCAGCTTCCGGGACAGGACTACTATTTGGGCCTATGGCTACACCTTC	CASSFRDRTTIWAYGYTF
TRBV6-5	14	-	TRBJ2-3	-	TGTGCCAGCAGACCCGGGGGGCCGATAGATACGCAGTATTTT	CASRPGGPIDTQYF
TRBV7-9	13	-	TRBJ1-3	TRBD1	TGTGCCAGCAAAACAGGGGTCGGAAACACCATATATTTT	CASKTGVGNTIYF